What follows are 27 T cell receptor beta chains derived from one specimen sequenced in a study of T-cell reconstitution after alpha-beta-depleted transplantation in children. Preparing the TCRbeta library involved the use of unique molecular identifiers. TCRdb reanalysed the PCR reads using MiXCR and keeps one entry per CDR3 protein. The sample has about a million distinct CDR3 sequences; roughly 29% are singletons. Sequencing was performed on PBMCs, mostly from graft donor cells, taken 360 days after TCRalphabeta/CD19-depleted stem cell transplant. These TCRs come from a boy under two years old who had a stem cell transplant for SCID, so the T cells may come from the graft donor.

This chain links TRBV5-1 with TRBJ1-2; TRBD1 is a possible D gene (6 bases). The CDR3 runs 13 residues. V dropped 5 bases and J dropped 2 bases, with 10 bases sitting between them. Germline-derived CDR1 and CDR2 are SGHRS and YFSETQ. The CDR3 protein is CASRVTGNYGYTF. Written as DNA, the CDR3 is TGCGCCAGCAGAGTCACAGGGAACTATGGCTACACCTTC.

In its sample, this clonotype was seen a few times. V is TRBV4-2 and J is TRBJ2-3; 12 nucleotides line up with TRBD2. The V and J ends lost 3 bases and 4 bases, in that order; junction bases with no gene match: 8. Looked up from germline, CDR1 is LGHNA and CDR2 is YNFKEQ. CDR3 length equals 17 residues. The CDR3: CASSQPSSGGVSDTQYF. The CDR3 DNA reads as TGTGCCAGCAGCCAGCCTTCTAGCGGGGGGGTGTCAGATACGCAGTATTTT.

V usage is TRBV7-6 and J usage is TRBJ2-1, with 9 nucleotides matching TRBD2. Looked up from germline, CDR1 is SGHVS and CDR2 is FNYEAQ. J lost 5 bases, V lost 1 base, and 9 bases had no gene match. The CDR3 consists of 17 residues. DNA of the CDR3: TGTGCCAGCAGCTTAGAACCAGCGGGGGGACGACACAATGAGCAGTTCTTC. Its translation is CASSLEPAGGRHNEQFF.

This clonotype was counted a few times. This chain links TRBV20-1 with TRBJ1-1; D remains unclear. The V gene's germline CDR1 is DFQATT and CDR2 SNEGSKA (reference sequence). The CDR3 sequence is 12 residues long. V was cut by 2 bases and J by 1 base, with 5 bases left in between. The DNA of the CDR3 is TGCAGTGCTAGACAGACGAACACTGAAGCTTTCTTT. Translation: CSARQTNTEAFF.

J is TRBJ2-3 and V is TRBV20-1; no firm D call. CDR1 is DFQATT and CDR2 is SNEGSKA in the germline V gene (reference sequence). V lost 4 bases to trimming and J lost 2 bases, with 4 bases between them. CDR3 size: 11 residues. CDR3 bases: TGCAGTGCTACCTACACAGATACGCAGTATTTT. Translation: CSATYTDTQYF.

J is TRBJ1-1 and V is TRBV12-3 or TRBV12-4; D might be TRBD1 (5 bases). The CDR3 spans 13 residues. Trimming removed 8 bases from V and 6 bases from J, with 16 bases in between. CDR3 in amino acids: CASSPFGGAEAFF. The CDR3 DNA sequence: TGTGCCAGCTCCCCATTCGGGGGTGCTGAAGCTTTCTTT.

In its sample, this clonotype was seen once. J is TRBJ2-3 and V is TRBV3-1; D perhaps matches TRBD1 (7 bases). CDR1 is LGHDT, CDR2 YNNKEL, per germline (reference sequence). Trimming pared 0 bases from V and 4 bases from J, leaving 14 bases between. The CDR3 runs 16 residues. The CDR3, as DNA: TGTGCCAGCAGCCAAGAGAGAGGCAGGGGGGCAGATACGCAGTATTTT. This sequence encodes CASSQERGRGADTQYF.

The V gene is TRBV12-3 or TRBV12-4, the J gene TRBJ2-5; D might be TRBD1 (6 bases). V lost 2 bases and J lost 1, with 11 bases in between. The CDR3 loop spans 15 amino acids. In DNA form, the CDR3 reads TGTGCCAGCAGTTTATCGGCGGACAGCCAAGAGACCCAGTACTTC. As protein: CASSLSADSQETQYF.

This clonotype was seen a handful of times. The chain couples TRBV4-1 to TRBJ1-5; D remains unclear. Germline values: CDR1 MGHRA, CDR2 YSYEKL. V lost 0 bases and J lost 3, with 6 bases in between. The CDR3 is 14 amino acids. The CDR3 loop is CASSQDLYNQPQHF. CDR3 coding DNA: TGCGCCAGCAGCCAAGACCTGTACAATCAGCCCCAGCATTTT.

This chain links TRBV13 with TRBJ2-7, with D perhaps TRBD2 (5 bases). The CDR3 consists of 15 residues. V was pared by 3 bases and J by 11 bases, with 23 bases between. Germline CDR1 reads PRHDT; CDR2 reads FYEKMQ (reference sequence). The CDR3 DNA follows: TGTGCCAGCAGCTTTACTCCCCCGGCTAGCTCGAAGGAGTACTTC. It is translated as CASSFTPPASSKEYF.

This clonotype was seen only a few times. The chain carries TRBV5-6 and TRBJ2-6; D unclear. Deletions cut 1 base from V and 1 base from J, with 15 bases between. This CDR3 is 18 amino acids long. Germline CDR1 is SGHDT and CDR2 is YYEEEE. The CDR3 DNA sequence: TGTGCCAGCAGCTTGTTAAGGGCCTGGAATTCTGGGGCCAACGTCCTGACTTTC. Amino acid sequence: CASSLLRAWNSGANVLTF.

The chain employs TRBV7-2 and TRBJ2-5, with D possibly matching TRBD2 (5 bases). Germline V gene data show CDR1 as SGHTA and CDR2 as FQGNSA. V was pared by 0 bases and J by 1 base, with 15 bases between. The CDR3 extends over 17 amino acids. CDR3 residues: CASSLAHIPGFQETQYF. CDR3 DNA sequence: TGTGCCAGCAGCTTAGCTCATATCCCGGGATTCCAAGAGACCCAGTACTTC.

This clonotype was found a few times. The V gene is TRBV27, the J gene TRBJ1-5; TRBD1 matches 8 bases. V lost 6 bases, J lost 4 bases, and 5 bases stayed unmatched. The CDR3 totals 14 residues. CDR1 is MNHEY, CDR2 SMNVEV, per germline (reference sequence). In DNA, the CDR3 is TGTGCCAGCAGGCCCGACAGGGGAAATCAGCCCCAGCATTTT. It codes for CASRPDRGNQPQHF.

The table lists this clonotype with a few counts. The chain is built from TRBV6-5 and TRBJ1-2; 7 positions agree with TRBD1. This CDR3 has 17 residues. In germline, CDR1 is MNHEY, CDR2 SVGAGI. Unmatched junction bases numbered 11, after V lost 0 bases and J lost 4 bases. CDR3 DNA sequence: TGTGCCAGCAGTTACTCTGCAGGGGACAGAGGCGGCTATGGCTACACCTTC. Translating gives CASSYSAGDRGGYGYTF.

This clonotype was seen a few times. The V and J genes are TRBV5-1 and TRBJ2-1; D gene uncertain. The length of the CDR3 is 18 residues. Trimming shortened V by 4 bases and J by 4 bases, and 24 bases separated the two germline ends. The germline gives CDR1 SGHRS, CDR2 YFSETQ. CDR3 sequence (DNA): TGCGCCAGCAGCCAGATGAGGTTCGTCGGAACCTCTTACAATGAGCAGTTCTTC. Translation gives CASSQMRFVGTSYNEQFF.

The rearrangement uses TRBV11-2 and TRBJ2-3; 7 bases agree with TRBD2. Germline loops: CDR1 SGHAT, CDR2 FQNNGV. The CDR3 runs to 14 residues. V lost 0 bases, J lost 6 bases, and 3 bases stayed unmatched. This CDR3 reads CASSLETGGDTQYF. Here the CDR3 DNA reads TGTGCCAGCAGCTTAGAGACCGGGGGGGATACGCAGTATTTT.

This clonotype was found a few times. J is TRBJ2-7 and V is TRBV12-3 or TRBV12-4, with TRBD1 matching 7 bases. J was trimmed by 3 bases and V by 6 bases; bases with no gene match: 8. This CDR3 is 14 amino acids long. The CDR3 region is CASSQNRGSYEQYF. CDR3 nucleotide sequence: TGTGCCAGCAGCCAGAACAGGGGTAGCTACGAGCAGTACTTC.

V is TRBV20-1 and J is TRBJ2-7, with D hard to call. With 1 base removed from V and 0 bases from J, the gap between germline ends came to 7 bases. CDR3 length: 13 residues. Germline V gene sequence: CDR1 DFQATT, CDR2 SNEGSKA (reference sequence). The CDR3 sequence is CSARGAGSYEQYF. For the CDR3, the DNA is TGCAGTGCTAGAGGGGCAGGCTCCTACGAGCAGTACTTC.

This clonotype turned up a few times. The genes are TRBV4-3 and TRBJ1-5; D gene uncertain. The germline gives CDR1 LGHNA, CDR2 YSLEER. V was cut by 0 bases and J by 11 bases, with 11 bases left in between. This CDR3 is 13 amino acids long. The CDR3 DNA is TGCGCCAGCAGCCAAGATAGAGTAGAGTCCCAGCATTTT. It specifies CASSQDRVESQHF.

This clonotype was observed a handful of times. The genes are TRBV24-1 and TRBJ1-1; the D is unclear. Germline CDR1 KGHDR, CDR2 SFDVKD. Trimming left V 5 bases short and J 1 base short, with 19 bases between. The CDR3 runs 17 residues. The CDR3 protein is CATSGQGRGGSNTEAFF. CDR3 sequence (DNA): TGTGCCACCAGTGGCCAAGGACGGGGAGGGTCGAACACTGAAGCTTTCTTT.

This clonotype turned up a few times. V usage is TRBV6-5 and J usage is TRBJ2-5, with D possibly matching TRBD2 (5 bases). The germline V gene has CDR1 MNHEY and CDR2 SVGAGI. The germline V and J ends were trimmed by 2 bases and 14 bases, with 12 bases remaining between them. This CDR3 is 11 amino acids long. CDR3 region: CASSYKGSDYF. CDR3 coding DNA: TGTGCCAGCAGTTACAAAGGGAGCGATTACTTC.

This clonotype was seen a few times. The chain uses TRBV4-1 and TRBJ1-2; D ambiguous. Trimming shortened V by 2 bases and J by 1 base, and 11 bases separated the two germline ends. Germline CDR1 reads MGHRA; CDR2 reads YSYEKL. The CDR3 consists of 15 residues. The CDR3 bases are TGCGCCAGCAGCCAACGGACCGACGGTAACTATGGCTACACCTTC. Its protein is CASSQRTDGNYGYTF.

The chain combines TRBV5-1 with TRBJ1-2, with TRBD1 matching 9 bases. In germline, CDR1 is SGHRS, CDR2 YFSETQ. The V segment lost 0 bases and the J segment 4 bases; nucleotides outside the gene matches: 7. The CDR3 has 16 residues. In DNA, the CDR3 is TGCGCCAGCAGCTTGGTGGGACAGGGCGAGGGCTATGGCTACACCTTC. This sequence encodes CASSLVGQGEGYGYTF.

J is TRBJ2-3 and V is TRBV7-2; tentative D call: TRBD2 (7 bases). The CDR3 has 14 amino acids. CDR1 and CDR2 (germline): SGHTA, FQGNSA. Between the trimmed V and J ends, which lost 6 bases and 2 bases, there was a span of 12 bases. CDR3: CASSRGGVTDTQYF. CDR3 sequence (DNA): TGTGCCAGCAGTAGGGGGGGCGTCACAGATACGCAGTATTTT. Using reference TRBV7-2 and TRBJ2-3 for the parts outside the CDR3, the full variable domain is GAGVSQSPSNKVTEKGKDVELRCDPISGHTALYWYRQSLGQGLEFLIYFQGNSAPDKSGLPSDRFSAERTGGSVSTLTIQRTQQEDSAVYLCASSRGGVTDTQYFGPGTRLTVL.

This clonotype was seen only once. The rearrangement joins TRBV4-2 to TRBJ2-1; D may match TRBD1 or TRBD2 (5 bases each). The CDR3 extends over 16 amino acids. Germline V gene data show CDR1 as LGHNA and CDR2 as YNFKEQ. V was cut by 1 base and J by 4 bases, with 14 bases left in between. CDR3 nucleotides: TGTGCCAGCAGCCAAGGGAGCCAGAGGGGTTACAATGAGCAGTTCTTC. Translating it yields CASSQGSQRGYNEQFF.

This clonotype has a handful of counts. This chain joins TRBV11-1 and TRBJ2-1; perhaps TRBD1 as D (5 bases). The CDR3 is 15 residues long. Trimming stripped 3 bases from V and 1 base from J, with 10 bases between. Germline V gene sequence: CDR1 SGHAT, CDR2 FQDESV (reference sequence). The CDR3 here is CASSFSGFSYNEQFF. The CDR3 DNA sequence: TGTGCCAGCAGCTTTTCAGGGTTTTCCTACAATGAGCAGTTCTTC.

A few counts support this clonotype. The chain links TRBV5-1 to TRBJ2-2, with 11 bases that match TRBD2. V lost 4 bases, J lost 3 bases, and 8 bases stayed unmatched. Germline CDR1 and CDR2: SGHRS and YFSETQ. The CDR3 runs 17 residues. The DNA for the CDR3 is TGCGCCAGCAGCCCTGGACTAGCGGGCTATTACACCGGGGAGCTGTTTTTT. It specifies CASSPGLAGYYTGELFF.